This T cell receptor (beta chain) was captured by sequencing in a study of regulatory T cells in long-lasting Graves disease. Through Arm-PCR of CDR3 regions and iRepertoire HTBI primers, TCR beta libraries were built. One entry per CDR3 protein results from TCRdb running MiXCR on the multiplex PCR reads. The sample holds 400,000 to 500,000 distinct CDR3 sequences; about 15% are singletons and the top ten take about 15%. The time point denotes: newly diagnosed GD, antithyroid drugs for less than 3 months. Isolated PBMC RNA provided the starting material for the TCR library. The CDR3 loop spans 13 amino acids. Germline V gene lookup returns CDR1 MDHEN and CDR2 SYDVKM. V shed 5 bases and J shed 5 bases, with 12 bases lying between them. The table lists this clonotype with many counts. Another study also made use of these data, one on T cells in Graves' hyperthyroidism and ophthalmopathy.

The gene calls are TRBV28 and TRBJ2-5, with TRBD1 as a possible D gene (5 bases). The source is a woman aged 45-59 years with Graves disease. Source: peripheral blood mononuclear cells (PBMCs), taken at new diagnosis, from a patient treated with antithyroid drugs. The CDR3 nucleotides are TGTGCCAGCAGTCTCGGCAGGGTGGAGACCCAGTACTTC. Its protein product is CASSLGRVETQYF.